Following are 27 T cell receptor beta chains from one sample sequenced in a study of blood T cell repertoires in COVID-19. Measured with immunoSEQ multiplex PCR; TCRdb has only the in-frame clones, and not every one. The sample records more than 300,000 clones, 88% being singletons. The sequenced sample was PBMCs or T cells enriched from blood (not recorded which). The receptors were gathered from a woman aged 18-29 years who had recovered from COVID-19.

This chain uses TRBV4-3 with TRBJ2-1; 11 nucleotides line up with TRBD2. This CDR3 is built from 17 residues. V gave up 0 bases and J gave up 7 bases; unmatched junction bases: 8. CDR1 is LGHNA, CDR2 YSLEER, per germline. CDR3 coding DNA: TGCGCCAGCAGCCAAGATCGTGTTCTAGCGGGGGGAAATGAGCAGTTCTTC. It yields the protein CASSQDRVLAGGNEQFF.

CDR3: CASRDAGTTPGGAFF. DNA for the CDR3: TGTGCCAGCAGAGATGCCGGGACAACCCCCGGTGGGGCTTTCTTT. The chain combines TRBV7-6 with TRBJ1-1, with a tentative D call TRBD1 (6 bases). The length of the CDR3 is 15 residues. Germline V gene sequence: CDR1 SGHVS, CDR2 FNYEAQ. Trimming left V 6 bases short and J 11 bases short, with 25 bases between.

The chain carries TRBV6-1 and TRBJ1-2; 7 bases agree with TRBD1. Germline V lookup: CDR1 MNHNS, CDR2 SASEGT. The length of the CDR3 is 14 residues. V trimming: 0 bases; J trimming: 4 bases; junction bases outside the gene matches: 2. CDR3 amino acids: CASSEARQGYGYTF. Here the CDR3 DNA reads TGTGCCAGCAGTGAAGCGCGACAGGGCTATGGCTACACCTTC.

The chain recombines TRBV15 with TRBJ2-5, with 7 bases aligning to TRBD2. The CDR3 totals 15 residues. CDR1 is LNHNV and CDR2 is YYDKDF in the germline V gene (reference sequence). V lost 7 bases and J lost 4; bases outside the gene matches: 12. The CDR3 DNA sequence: TGTGCCACCAAAGACGGTTGGGGGGGTGGAGAGACCCAGTACTTC. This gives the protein CATKDGWGGGETQYF.

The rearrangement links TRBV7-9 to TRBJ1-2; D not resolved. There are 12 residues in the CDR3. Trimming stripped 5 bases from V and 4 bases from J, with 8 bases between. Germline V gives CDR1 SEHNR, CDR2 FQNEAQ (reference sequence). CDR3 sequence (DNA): TGTGCCAGCAGCGTGGACTCCTATGGCTACACCTTC. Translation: CASSVDSYGYTF.

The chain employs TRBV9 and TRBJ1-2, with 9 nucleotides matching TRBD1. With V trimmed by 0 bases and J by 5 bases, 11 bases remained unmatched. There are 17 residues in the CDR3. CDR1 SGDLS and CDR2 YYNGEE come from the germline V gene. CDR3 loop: CASSVVTTGGLMYGYTF. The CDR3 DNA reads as TGTGCCAGCAGCGTAGTTACGACAGGGGGGCTCATGTATGGCTACACCTTC.

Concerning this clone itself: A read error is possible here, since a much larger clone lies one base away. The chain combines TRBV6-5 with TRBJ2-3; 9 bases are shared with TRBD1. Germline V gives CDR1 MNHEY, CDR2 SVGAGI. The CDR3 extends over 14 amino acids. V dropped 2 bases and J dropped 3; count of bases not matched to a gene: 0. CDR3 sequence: CASSYGTGTDTQYF. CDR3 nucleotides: TGTGCCAGCAGTTACGGGACAGGGACAGATACGCAGTATTTT.

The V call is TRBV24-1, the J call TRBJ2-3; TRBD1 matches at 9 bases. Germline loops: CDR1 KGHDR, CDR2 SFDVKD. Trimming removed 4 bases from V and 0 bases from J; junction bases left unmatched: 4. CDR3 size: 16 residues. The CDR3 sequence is CATSDPGTGSTDTQYF. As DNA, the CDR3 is TGTGCCACCAGTGACCCAGGGACAGGGAGCACAGATACGCAGTATTTT.

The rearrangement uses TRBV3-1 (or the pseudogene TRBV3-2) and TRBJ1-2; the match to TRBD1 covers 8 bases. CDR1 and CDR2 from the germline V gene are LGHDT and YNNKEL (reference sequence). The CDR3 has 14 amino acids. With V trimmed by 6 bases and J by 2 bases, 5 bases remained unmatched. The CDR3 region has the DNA TGTGCCAGCAGACCGGACAGGGTCAACTATGGCTACACCTTC. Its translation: CASRPDRVNYGYTF.

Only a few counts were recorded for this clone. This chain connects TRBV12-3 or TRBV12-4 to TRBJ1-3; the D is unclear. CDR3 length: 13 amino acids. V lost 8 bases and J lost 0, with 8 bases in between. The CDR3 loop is CASQMFSGNTIYF. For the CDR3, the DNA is TGTGCCAGCCAGATGTTCTCTGGAAACACCATATATTTT.

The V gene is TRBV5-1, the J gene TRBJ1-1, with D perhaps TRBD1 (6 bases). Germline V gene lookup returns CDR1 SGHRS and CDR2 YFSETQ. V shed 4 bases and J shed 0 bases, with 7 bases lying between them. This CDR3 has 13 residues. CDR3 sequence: CASSGQLNTEAFF. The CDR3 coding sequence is TGCGCCAGCAGCGGACAGTTGAACACTGAAGCTTTCTTT. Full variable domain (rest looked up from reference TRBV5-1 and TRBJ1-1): KAGVTQTPRYLIKTRGQQVTLSCSPISGHRSVSWYQQTPGQGLQFLFEYFSETQRNKGNFPGRFSGRQFSNSRSEMNVSTLELGDSALYLCASSGQLNTEAFFGQGTRLTVV.

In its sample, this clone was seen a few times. The CDR3 coding sequence is TGTGCCAGCAGTGAAGATGGGGGGGGCCCCGGGGAGCTGTTTTTT. Amino acids: CASSEDGGGPGELFF. V is TRBV6-1 and J is TRBJ2-2, with D possibly matching TRBD2 (7 bases). Germline V gene sequence: CDR1 MNHNS, CDR2 SASEGT. Trimming pared 1 base from V and 6 bases from J, leaving 12 bases between. The CDR3 loop spans 15 amino acids.

Here the CDR3 reads CASSFSGARSNYGYTF. CDR3 in DNA: TGTGCCAGTAGTTTTTCTGGGGCCCGATCTAACTATGGCTACACCTTC. The J gene is TRBJ1-2, the V gene TRBV19, with TRBD1 as a possible D gene (5 bases). The germline V gene encodes CDR1 LNHDA and CDR2 SQIVND (reference sequence). This CDR3 spans 16 amino acids. Trimming shortened V by 5 bases and J by 0 bases, and 16 bases separated the two germline ends.

CDR3 loop: CASPLSASGGAPENTDTQYF. Written as DNA, the CDR3 is TGCGCCAGCCCTCTTTCAGCTAGCGGGGGGGCACCAGAAAACACAGATACGCAGTATTTT. The rearrangement links TRBV4-3 to TRBJ2-3; 12 nucleotides line up with TRBD2. CDR1 LGHNA and CDR2 YSLEER come from the germline V gene. The CDR3 contains 20 residues. V shed 8 bases, J shed 2 bases, and the junction held 20 bases outside the gene matches.

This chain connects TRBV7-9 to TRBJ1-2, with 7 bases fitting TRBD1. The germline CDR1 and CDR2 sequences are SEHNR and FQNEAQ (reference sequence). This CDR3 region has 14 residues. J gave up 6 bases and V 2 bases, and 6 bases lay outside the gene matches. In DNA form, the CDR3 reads TGTGCCAGCAGCTTAAACGAGGGGGCGAATGGCTACACCTTC. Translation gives CASSLNEGANGYTF.

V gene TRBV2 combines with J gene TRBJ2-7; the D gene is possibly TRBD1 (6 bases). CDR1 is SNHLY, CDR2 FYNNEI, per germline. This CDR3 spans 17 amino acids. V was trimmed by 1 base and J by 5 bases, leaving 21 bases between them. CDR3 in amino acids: CASSEGEQGLFLDEQYF. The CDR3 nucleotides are TGTGCCAGCAGTGAAGGGGAACAGGGTCTTTTTTTGGACGAGCAGTACTTC.

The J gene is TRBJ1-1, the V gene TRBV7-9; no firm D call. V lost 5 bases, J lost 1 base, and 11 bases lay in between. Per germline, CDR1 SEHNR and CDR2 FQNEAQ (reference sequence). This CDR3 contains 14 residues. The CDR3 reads CASSLGVGNTEAFF. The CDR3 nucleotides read TGTGCCAGCAGCCTCGGGGTCGGGAACACTGAAGCTTTCTTT.

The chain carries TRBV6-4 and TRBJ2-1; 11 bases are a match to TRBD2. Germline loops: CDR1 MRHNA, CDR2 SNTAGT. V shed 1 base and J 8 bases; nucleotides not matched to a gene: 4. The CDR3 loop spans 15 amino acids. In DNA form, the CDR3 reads TGTGCCAGCAGTGACTTAGCGGGGGGGCCGTATGAGCAGTTCTTC. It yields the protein CASSDLAGGPYEQFF.

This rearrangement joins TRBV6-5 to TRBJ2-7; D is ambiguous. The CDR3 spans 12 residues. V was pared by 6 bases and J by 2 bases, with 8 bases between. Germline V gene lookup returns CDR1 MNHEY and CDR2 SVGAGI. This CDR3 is CASSYSPYEQYF. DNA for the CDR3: TGTGCCAGCAGCTACAGCCCCTACGAGCAGTACTTC.

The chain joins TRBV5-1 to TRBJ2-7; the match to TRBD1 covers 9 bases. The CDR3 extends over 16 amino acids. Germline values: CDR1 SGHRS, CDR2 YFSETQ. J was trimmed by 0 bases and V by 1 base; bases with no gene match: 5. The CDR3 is CASSLSPGQGSYEQYF. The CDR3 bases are TGCGCCAGCAGCTTGTCCCCGGGACAGGGCTCCTACGAGCAGTACTTC.

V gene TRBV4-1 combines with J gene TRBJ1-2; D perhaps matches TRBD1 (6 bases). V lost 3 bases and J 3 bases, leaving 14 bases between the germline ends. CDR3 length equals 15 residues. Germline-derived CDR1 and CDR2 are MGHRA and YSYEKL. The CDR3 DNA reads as TGCGCCAGCAGCCACCAGGGACAAGGCGACTATGGCTACACCTTC. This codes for CASSHQGQGDYGYTF.

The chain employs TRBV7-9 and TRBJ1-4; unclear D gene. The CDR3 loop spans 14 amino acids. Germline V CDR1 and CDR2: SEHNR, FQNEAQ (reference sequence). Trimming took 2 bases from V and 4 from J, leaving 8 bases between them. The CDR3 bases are TGTGCCAGCAGCTTAAACGGGAATAATGAAAAACTGTTTTTT. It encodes CASSLNGNNEKLFF.

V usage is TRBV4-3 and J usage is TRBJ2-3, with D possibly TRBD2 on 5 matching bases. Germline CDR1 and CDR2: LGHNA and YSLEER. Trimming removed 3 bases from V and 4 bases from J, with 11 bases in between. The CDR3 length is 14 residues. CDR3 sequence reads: CASSHDSVADTQYF. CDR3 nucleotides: TGCGCCAGCAGCCATGATAGCGTAGCAGATACGCAGTATTTT.

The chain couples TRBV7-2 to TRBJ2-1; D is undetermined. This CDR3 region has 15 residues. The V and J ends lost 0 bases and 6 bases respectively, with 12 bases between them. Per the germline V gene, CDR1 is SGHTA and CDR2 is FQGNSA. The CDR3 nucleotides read TGTGCCAGCAGCTTAGCAACCAGTCCCCCCAATGAGCAGTTCTTC. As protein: CASSLATSPPNEQFF.

CDR3 nucleotides: TGTGCCAGCAGCGTAGAGACAGCCACTGAAGCTTTCTTT. Amino acids: CASSVETATEAFF. J is TRBJ1-1 and V is TRBV9; a weak D match, TRBD1 (5 bases). Germline V gives CDR1 SGDLS, CDR2 YYNGEE. Trimming removed 0 bases from V and 4 bases from J, with 7 bases in between. There are 13 residues in the CDR3.

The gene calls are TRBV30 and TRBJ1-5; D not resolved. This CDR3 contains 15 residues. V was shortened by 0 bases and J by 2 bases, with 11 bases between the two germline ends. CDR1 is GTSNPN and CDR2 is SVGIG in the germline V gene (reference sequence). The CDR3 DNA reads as TGTGCCTGGAGTGTGGCGGGTACGGGCAATCAGCCCCAGCATTTT. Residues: CAWSVAGTGNQPQHF.

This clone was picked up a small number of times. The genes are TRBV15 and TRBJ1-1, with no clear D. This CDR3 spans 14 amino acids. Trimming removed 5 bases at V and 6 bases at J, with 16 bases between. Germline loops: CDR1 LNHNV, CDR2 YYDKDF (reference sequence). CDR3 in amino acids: CATSPTWSTPEAFF. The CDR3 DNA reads TGTGCCACCAGCCCGACGTGGAGTACCCCTGAAGCTTTCTTT.